This T cell receptor beta chain was sequenced during a study of neoadjuvant anti-PD-1 for oral cavity cancer. Study background: Most patients had three to four biweekly doses of 3 mg/kg nivolumab before resection. Non-progressing patients received a fourth nivolumab dose near day 43, then surgery on days 50-56.

With regard to this clone: What it recognizes is unknown.

The time point is: after neoadjuvant nivolumab, at surgical resection. Study-wide results and caveats: Only a few patients per response group were TCR-analyzed; validation needed. Pretreatment Treg/Th17 ratio correlated inversely with post-treatment tumor clonality.

The repertoire was sequenced with immunoSEQ multiplex PCR; TCRdb's copy has only in-frame clones and lacks some. In the table there are roughly 40,000 clones, around 79% of which are singletons. The receptor was isolated from a person between 40 and 79 years old with oral cavity squamous cell carcinoma. The material sequenced was PBMCs, taken after nivolumab (anti-PD-1) treatment.

CDR3 residues: CASSFRTVNTGELFF. The CDR3 bases are TGTGCCAGCAGCTTTAGGACGGTGAACACCGGGGAGCTGTTTTTT. V is TRBV11-2 and J is TRBJ2-2; D uncertain. There are 15 residues in the CDR3. V gave up 3 bases and J gave up 1 base, with 9 bases separating them. Germline V gives CDR1 SGHAT, CDR2 FQNNGV.